The clone carrying this T cell receptor (beta chain) has only a few counts. Its antigen is currently unknown. The CDR3 has 17 amino acids. Germline V gives CDR1 MGHDK, CDR2 SYGVNS. The V and J ends lost 4 bases and 4 bases, in that order; junction bases with no gene match: 11. Those who donated were healthy bone marrow donors. The sample comes from a study of cytomegalovirus exposure and HLA in healthy donors. General observations from the study: Presence/absence analyses assumed roughly uniform sequencing depth across donors. Cytomegalovirus association was listed for 150 or so TCR beta chains. A later analysis revealed that TCR association rates differed between HLA loci, peaking at DRB1 and bottoming out at HLA-C.

The PCR was carried out with 60 Vbeta primers and 13 Jbeta primers. TCRdb's copy holds only in-frame clones and misses some; the assay was immunoSEQ multiplex PCR. The data hold some 170,000 clones, with around four fifths observed a single time. The specimen sequenced was PBMCs. The origin of this receptor is a woman between 45 and 65 years old in good health and CMV-seronegative. The rearrangement links TRBV25-1 to TRBJ2-2; TRBD2 aligns across 8 bases. CDR3 amino acids: CASSAGAGGGGTGELFF. The CDR3 DNA reads TGTGCCAGCAGTGCGGGGGCGGGGGGCGGCGGCACCGGGGAGCTGTTTTTT.